These 23 T cell receptor beta chains came from one sample sequenced in a study of T cells in Graves' hyperthyroidism and ophthalmopathy. Template material for amplifying TCR beta CDR3 regions consisted of RNA transcripts. The HTBI set primed first-round TCR CDR3 RT-PCR. TCRdb ran MiXCR on the multiplex PCR reads and lists one entry per CDR3 protein. The sample holds roughly 250,000 distinct CDR3 sequences, about 14% seen once. Sequences were obtained from blood. These receptors were taken from a middle-aged woman with Graves' hyperthyroidism that later progressed to Graves' ophthalmopathy.

This clonotype has ten or more counts. This chain joins TRBV9 and TRBJ1-1; 8 bases are shared with TRBD1. Germline values: CDR1 SGDLS, CDR2 YYNGEE. The V segment lost 1 base and the J segment 4 bases; nucleotides outside the gene matches: 0. The CDR3 has 13 residues. CDR3 sequence: CASSVTGGTEAFF. The CDR3 DNA is TGTGCCAGCAGCGTAACAGGGGGCACTGAAGCTTTCTTT.

This clonotype came up many times. This chain uses TRBV27 with TRBJ2-1; tentative D call: TRBD2 (6 bases). Germline V CDR1 and CDR2: MNHEY, SMNVEV (reference sequence). There are 15 residues in the CDR3. The V end was cut by 6 bases, the J end by 4 bases, with 16 bases between. The CDR3 loop is CASRSGRLAYNEQFF. The CDR3 DNA follows: TGTGCCAGCAGATCGGGGAGGCTAGCATACAATGAGCAGTTCTTC.

The chain combines TRBV11-1 with TRBJ1-1, with D unclear. The CDR3 is made up of 13 amino acids. Germline CDR1 SGHAT, CDR2 FQDESV (reference sequence). The V end was cut by 3 bases, the J end by 6 bases, with 11 bases between. This chain's CDR3 is CASSLTTDSEAFF. As DNA, the CDR3 is TGTGCCAGCAGCTTGACGACGGATTCTGAAGCTTTCTTT. The entire variable domain, with the rest obtained from reference TRBV11-1 and TRBJ1-1, is as follows: EAEVAQSPRYKITEKSQAVAFWCDPISGHATLYWYRQILGQGPELLVQFQDESVVDDSQLPKDRFSAERLKGVDSTLKIQPAELGDSAMYLCASSLTTDSEAFFGQGTRLTVV.

This clonotype was seen ten or more times. This chain connects TRBV5-1 to TRBJ2-5, with 10 nucleotides matching TRBD2. V dropped 4 bases and J dropped 5; count of bases not matched to a gene: 23. CDR1 and CDR2 (germline): SGHRS, YFSETQ. The CDR3 extends over 20 amino acids. The DNA of the CDR3 is TGCGCCAGCAGCACCCCGAGACTTACCGGGACTAGCGCAACCAGCGAGACCCAGTACTTC. Translated, it gives CASSTPRLTGTSATSETQYF.

The genes are TRBV7-2 and TRBJ1-2, with D tentatively TRBD1 (6 bases). The germline V gene has CDR1 SGHTA and CDR2 FQGNSA. There are 13 residues in the CDR3. Trimming took off 3 bases at V and 4 bases at J, with 9 bases between the two ends. The CDR3 protein is CASSLGAVYGYTF. CDR3 bases: TGTGCCAGCAGCTTGGGGGCCGTCTATGGCTACACCTTC.

The chain carries TRBV7-9 and TRBJ2-3; D uncertain. Germline lookup yields CDR1 SEHNR and CDR2 FQNEAQ (reference sequence). This CDR3 region has 12 residues. Between the trimmed V and J ends, which lost 3 bases and 4 bases, there was a span of 5 bases. The CDR3 nucleotides read TGTGCCAGCAGCTTCGTCGCAGATACGCAGTATTTT. Protein sequence: CASSFVADTQYF.

This clonotype was recorded many times. At one of its ends the junction is not consistent with the germline gene, which may arise from a read error. The chain carries TRBV3-1 and TRBJ2-7; D is perhaps TRBD1 or TRBD2 (5 bases each). Germline CDR1 is LGHDT and CDR2 is YNNKEL (reference sequence). The CDR3 runs 15 residues. The CDR3 reads CASSKDGAWRYEQYF. The CDR3 DNA reads TGTGCCAGCAGCAAAGACGGGGCATGGCGATACGAGCAGTACTTC.

This clonotype was counted many times. The chain couples TRBV10-1 to TRBJ1-4; unclear D gene. The CDR3 runs to 15 residues. Germline CDR1 reads WNHNN; CDR2 reads SYGVQD (reference sequence). Trimming shortened V by 1 base and J by 2 bases, and 8 bases separated the two germline ends. The CDR3 DNA reads TGCGCCAGCAGTGAGTTCCGTGGGACTAATGAAAAACTGTTTTTT. It specifies CASSEFRGTNEKLFF.

This chain links TRBV5-6 with TRBJ2-5, with D hard to call. CDR1 and CDR2 from the germline V gene are SGHDT and YYEEEE. V gave up 0 bases and J gave up 5 bases, with 8 bases separating them. The CDR3 is made up of 13 amino acids. CDR3 loop: CASSLGTQETQYF. The CDR3 DNA is TGTGCCAGCAGCTTGGGTACTCAGGAGACCCAGTACTTC.

This clonotype was seen more than once but under ten times. J is TRBJ1-5 and V is TRBV10-3; no reliable D call. V lost 2 bases and J 5 bases, leaving 10 bases between the germline ends. Germline V lookup: CDR1 ENHRY, CDR2 SYGVKD. This CDR3 comprises 14 residues. CDR3 in amino acids: CAISERETDQPQHF. CDR3 nucleotide sequence: TGTGCCATCAGTGAGAGGGAAACTGATCAGCCCCAGCATTTT.

V gene TRBV7-9 combines with J gene TRBJ2-2; 8 nucleotides align to TRBD1. V trimming: 3 bases; J trimming: 2 bases; junction bases outside the gene matches: 2. CDR1 is SEHNR, CDR2 FQNEAQ, per germline (reference sequence). This CDR3 is built from 15 residues. CDR3 residues: CASSLTGANTGELFF. DNA for the CDR3: TGTGCCAGCAGCTTGACAGGGGCAAACACCGGGGAGCTGTTTTTT. Variable domain in full (rest from reference TRBV7-9 and TRBJ2-2): DTGVSQNPRHKITKRGQNVTFRCDPISEHNRLYWYRQTLGQGPEFLTYFQNEAQLEKSRLLSDRFSAERPKGSFSTLEIQRTEQGDSAMYLCASSLTGANTGELFFGEGSRLTVL.

This clonotype appeared many times. The chain uses TRBV2 and TRBJ2-6, with D perhaps TRBD1 (7 bases). The CDR3 sequence is 16 residues long. Germline V CDR1 and CDR2: SNHLY, FYNNEI. The V and J ends lost 8 bases and 0 bases respectively, with 14 bases between them. For the CDR3, the DNA is TGTGCCAGCTCAGGGGGGACCCTCTCTGGGGCCAACGTCCTGACTTTC. Amino acids: CASSGGTLSGANVLTF.

This clonotype was counted many times. The chain employs TRBV11-3 and TRBJ1-1; no definite D call. Trimming removed 2 bases from V and 3 bases from J, with 7 bases in between. CDR1 and CDR2 (germline): SGHNT, YENEEA. This CDR3 spans 13 amino acids. The CDR3 bases are TGTGCCAGCAGCTTACAGGCGGACACTGAAGCTTTCTTT. Its protein is CASSLQADTEAFF.

This rearrangement joins TRBV5-4 to TRBJ2-1; maybe TRBD2 (5 bases). The CDR3 runs 15 residues. Germline CDR1 SGHNT, CDR2 YYREEE (reference sequence). V was clipped by 4 bases and J by 7 bases, with 18 bases between them. The CDR3 DNA reads TGTGCCAGCAGCCGAGCGGCCCCCGCATGGAATGAGCAGTTCTTC. Protein product: CASSRAAPAWNEQFF.

The table lists this clonotype with many counts. The chain uses TRBV5-1 and TRBJ2-5; TRBD2 matches at 7 bases. V trimming: 4 bases; J trimming: 5 bases; junction bases outside the gene matches: 8. There are 14 residues in the CDR3. CDR1 SGHRS and CDR2 YFSETQ come from the germline V gene. CDR3 nucleotide sequence: TGCGCCAGCAGCCCTGGGGGGGAGAGGGAGACCCAGTACTTC. Protein product: CASSPGGERETQYF. The full variable domain, with the rest looked up from reference TRBV5-1 and TRBJ2-5, is KAGVTQTPRYLIKTRGQQVTLSCSPISGHRSVSWYQQTPGQGLQFLFEYFSETQRNKGNFPGRFSGRQFSNSRSEMNVSTLELGDSALYLCASSPGGERETQYFGPGTRLLVL.

This clonotype was counted ten times or more. The V and J genes are TRBV18 and TRBJ2-7, with D perhaps matching TRBD1 (5 bases). CDR3 length: 16 amino acids. In germline, CDR1 is KGHSH, CDR2 LQKENI. Trimming removed 3 bases from V and 5 bases from J, with 20 bases in between. The CDR3 region is CASSPRHRTGSNEQYF. As DNA, the CDR3 is TGTGCCAGCTCACCTCGCCACCGAACAGGTTCGAACGAGCAGTACTTC.

This clonotype was seen ten or more times. J is TRBJ2-7 and V is TRBV6-5; 7 bases line up with TRBD1. The germline CDR1 and CDR2 sequences are MNHEY and SVGAGI. The CDR3 contains 17 residues. The V gene end was trimmed by 0 bases and the J gene end by 5 bases; junction bases not matched to a gene: 13. The chain's CDR3 is CASSYSTSRQGVHEQYF. Here the CDR3 DNA reads TGTGCCAGCAGTTACTCGACCTCCCGACAGGGTGTCCACGAGCAGTACTTC.

This clonotype was counted ten times or more. The CDR3 is CSVDADRSYNEQFF. The DNA of the CDR3 is TGCAGCGTCGACGCGGACCGCTCCTACAATGAGCAGTTCTTC. The chain uses TRBV29-1 and TRBJ2-1, with D hard to call. From germline, CDR1 is SQVTM and CDR2 ANQGSEA. V was clipped by 6 bases and J by 0 bases, with 12 bases between them. The CDR3 has 14 amino acids.

This clonotype was seen many times. The genes are TRBV29-1 and TRBJ1-4, with D perhaps matching TRBD1 (5 bases). Germline CDR1 SQVTM, CDR2 ANQGSEA. Trimming stripped 4 bases from V and 7 bases from J, with 13 bases between. The CDR3 runs 13 residues. The CDR3 sequence: CSVAGGVGEKLFF. The CDR3 nucleotides read TGCAGCGTTGCGGGGGGTGTTGGTGAAAAACTGTTTTTT. The whole variable domain, filled in from reference TRBV29-1 and TRBJ1-4, reads SAVISQKPSRDICQRGTSLTIQCQVDSQVTMMFWYRQQPGQSLTLIATANQGSEATYESGFVIDKFPISRPNLTFSTLTVSNMSPEDSSIYLCSVAGGVGEKLFFGSGTQLSVL.

A remark on this clonotype: A much larger clone sits a single nucleotide away, making a read error possible. The chain couples TRBV5-1 to TRBJ1-1, with D perhaps matching TRBD1 (6 bases). CDR3 length: 16 amino acids. Per the germline V gene, CDR1 is SGHRS and CDR2 is YFSETQ. Trimming took off 1 base at V and 3 bases at J, with 16 bases between the two ends. The CDR3 here is CASSLWVGGQYTEAFF. CDR3 DNA sequence: TGCGCCAGCAGCTTGTGGGTTGGGGGGCAATACACTGAAGCTTTCTTT.

At least ten counts were recorded for this clonotype. The V gene is TRBV2, the J gene TRBJ1-5; 7 bases fit TRBD1. V lost 4 bases, J lost 7 bases, and 10 bases stayed unmatched. Germline CDR1 and CDR2: SNHLY and FYNNEI. CDR3 length: 15 residues. CDR3 amino acids: CASSGQGLFGQPQHF. In DNA, the CDR3 is TGTGCCAGCAGTGGACAGGGTCTCTTTGGGCAGCCCCAGCATTTT.

This clonotype was observed many times. In nucleotides, the CDR3 is TGTGCCATCAGTGAGTCGATGTATGGGACAGGGTCGGTCCAGCCCCAGCATTTT. Its translation is CAISESMYGTGSVQPQHF. The chain joins TRBV10-3 to TRBJ1-5, with TRBD1 matching over 9 bases. In germline, CDR1 is ENHRY, CDR2 SYGVKD. Trimming took 0 bases from V and 7 from J; bases not matched to a gene: 13. This CDR3 spans 18 amino acids.

V usage is TRBV5-5 and J usage is TRBJ2-1; D is unclear. V lost 2 bases to trimming and J lost 2 bases, with 14 bases between them. CDR1 and CDR2 (germline): SGHKS, YYEKEE (reference sequence). The CDR3 is 16 amino acids. CDR3 region: CASSFRVADPYNEQFF. DNA of the CDR3: TGTGCCAGCAGCTTTAGGGTTGCGGATCCCTACAATGAGCAGTTCTTC.